The 15 T cell receptor beta chains given below trace back to one sample, sequenced in a study of neoadjuvant nivolumab and ipilimumab in lung cancer. The protocol was immunoSEQ multiplex PCR, while the TCRdb copy is restricted to in-frame clones and leaves out a portion. The repertoire includes about 26,000 clones, over 80% of them detected once, and 5.5% to 6.5% sits in the top ten. The material was peripheral blood, obtained before neoadjuvant nivolumab, alone or with ipilimumab. The receptors originated from an adult with non-small cell lung cancer.

The chain is built from TRBV5-4 and TRBJ2-7, with 7 nucleotides matching TRBD1. The trim removed 4 bases at V and 2 bases at J, leaving 3 bases unmatched. The CDR3 consists of 13 residues. Germline lookup yields CDR1 SGHNT and CDR2 YYREEE (reference sequence). Here the CDR3 reads CASSPGTAYEQYF. As DNA, the CDR3 is TGTGCCAGCAGCCCCGGGACAGCCTACGAGCAGTACTTC.

V is TRBV5-4 and J is TRBJ2-3; D may be TRBD2 (5 bases). The CDR3 sequence is 14 residues long. Germline V gene sequence: CDR1 SGHNT, CDR2 YYREEE (reference sequence). V gave up 4 bases and J gave up 6 bases, with 15 bases separating them. This CDR3 reads CASSPGRFRDTQYF. For the CDR3, the DNA is TGTGCCAGCAGCCCTGGGAGATTTCGGGATACGCAGTATTTT.

Turning to this clone: The junction and the germline gene differ at one end; a read error may be behind it. CDR3 amino acids: CASSLGSGQDYGYTF. In DNA form, the CDR3 reads TGCGCCAGCAGTTTGGGGTCGGGACAGGACTATGGCTACACCTTC. V and J are TRBV5-1 and TRBJ1-2; 8 bases fit TRBD1. This CDR3 is built from 15 residues. Germline V gene sequence: CDR1 SGHRS, CDR2 YFSETQ.

This clone was observed a few times. The chain employs TRBV2 and TRBJ1-2; TRBD1 agrees at 7 bases. Germline V lookup: CDR1 SNHLY, CDR2 FYNNEI. The J segment lost 9 bases and the V segment lost 3 bases, leaving 7 bases of the junction unmatched. This CDR3 spans 13 amino acids. CDR3 in amino acids: CASSDDRDVRYTF. The CDR3 coding sequence is TGTGCCAGCAGTGATGACAGGGATGTACGCTACACCTTC.

The chain joins TRBV7-2 to TRBJ2-2, with 12 bases fitting TRBD2. V was clipped by 4 bases and J by 6 bases; unmatched bases: 15. CDR1 and CDR2 (germline): SGHTA, FQGNSA. This CDR3 has 19 amino acids. The CDR3 region is CASSSDRGLAGRSAGELFF. The CDR3 region has the DNA TGTGCCAGCAGCTCCGACCGCGGACTAGCGGGGCGATCGGCCGGGGAGCTGTTTTTT. Based on the CDR3 plus reference TRBV7-2 and TRBJ2-2, the full variable domain is GAGVSQSPSNKVTEKGKDVELRCDPISGHTALYWYRQSLGQGLEFLIYFQGNSAPDKSGLPSDRFSAERTGGSVSTLTIQRTQQEDSAVYLCASSSDRGLAGRSAGELFFGEGSRLTVL.

This clone is labeled medium-sized. The CDR3 loop is CASSEPTENEKLFF. The CDR3, as DNA: TGTGCCAGCAGTGAGCCGACAGAGAATGAAAAACTGTTTTTT. The rearrangement uses TRBV6-1 and TRBJ1-4, with D possibly TRBD1 on 5 matching bases. V was shortened by 3 bases and J by 5 bases, with 10 bases between the two germline ends. The germline CDR1 and CDR2 sequences are MNHNS and SASEGT. The CDR3 contains 14 residues.

V gene TRBV7-9 combines with J gene TRBJ1-3, with D perhaps TRBD1 (6 bases). CDR1 and CDR2 (germline): SEHNR, FQNEAQ (reference sequence). This CDR3 has 13 residues. The ends were cut back, 7 bases at V and 4 bases at J, with 11 bases in the middle. CDR3 sequence reads: CASIRTDGNTIYF. The CDR3 DNA reads TGTGCCAGCATCAGGACAGACGGAAACACCATATATTTT. Looking up the rest from reference TRBV7-9 and TRBJ1-3 gives the full variable domain: DTGVSQNPRHKITKRGQNVTFRCDPISEHNRLYWYRQTLGQGPEFLTYFQNEAQLEKSRLLSDRFSAERPKGSFSTLEIQRTEQGDSAMYLCASIRTDGNTIYFGEGSWLTVV.

The chain carries TRBV7-9 and TRBJ1-2; no definite D call. The length of the CDR3 is 15 residues. The V gene lost 2 bases and the J gene lost 5 bases, with 15 bases spanning the gap. Germline CDR1 and CDR2: SEHNR and FQNEAQ (reference sequence). CDR3 nucleotides: TGTGCCAGCAGCTTATTTACTGAGCCGGTATATGGCTACACCTTC. Protein sequence: CASSLFTEPVYGYTF.

This clone was counted a single time. V gene TRBV18 combines with J gene TRBJ1-1, with TRBD1 identical over 7 bases. The CDR3 loop spans 15 amino acids. CDR1 KGHSH and CDR2 LQKENI come from the germline V gene. Trimming at V came to 1 base and at J to 1 base, leaving 3 bases not matched to a gene. CDR3 loop: CASSPQGTANTEAFF. The CDR3 nucleotides are TGTGCCAGCTCACCACAGGGGACAGCGAACACTGAAGCTTTCTTT.

This chain links TRBV4-3 with TRBJ1-1; unclear D gene. This CDR3 has 13 amino acids. Germline V gene sequence: CDR1 LGHNA, CDR2 YSLEER. V gave up 8 bases and J gave up 1 base, with 11 bases separating them. The CDR3: CASQKTSNTEAFF. The CDR3 DNA follows: TGCGCCAGCCAAAAGACCTCGAACACTGAAGCTTTCTTT.

CDR3 in amino acids: CASGLKDRGSGELFF. CDR3 bases: TGTGCTAGTGGTTTAAAGGACAGGGGATCCGGGGAGCTGTTTTTT. The rearrangement joins TRBV12-5 to TRBJ2-2; TRBD1 aligns across 9 bases. This CDR3 comprises 15 residues. The ends lost 3 bases at V and 6 bases at J; junction bases unmatched: 5. From germline, CDR1 is LGHNT and CDR2 FRNRAP. The variable domain in full, with the rest retrieved from reference TRBV12-5 and TRBJ2-2, is DARVTQTPRHKVTEMGQEVTMRCQPILGHNTVFWYRQTMMQGLELLAYFRNRAPLDDSGMPKDRFSAEMPDATLATLKIQPSEPRDSAVYFCASGLKDRGSGELFFGEGSRLTVL.

V gene TRBV28 combines with J gene TRBJ1-4; 7 bases are shared with TRBD1. The CDR3 is made up of 14 amino acids. The germline V gene encodes CDR1 MDHEN and CDR2 SYDVKM. Trimming cost V 6 bases and J 7 bases; bases outside gene matches: 8. The DNA for the CDR3 is TGTGCCAGCAGCCGACAGGGAGTCGGTGAAAAACTGTTTTTT. Its protein product is CASSRQGVGEKLFF.

The J gene is TRBJ2-7, the V gene TRBV7-6, with 8 bases that match TRBD1. V shed 8 bases, J shed 4 bases, and the junction held 10 bases outside the gene matches. Germline loops: CDR1 SGHVS, CDR2 FNYEAQ. The CDR3 has 14 amino acids. CDR3 sequence reads: CASGQGAVGYEQYF. In DNA form, the CDR3 reads TGTGCCAGCGGCCAGGGGGCCGTTGGGTACGAGCAGTACTTC.

The chain's CDR3 is CASSLNSGGKETQYF. CDR3 coding DNA: TGTGCCAGCAGCTTAAATAGCGGGGGGAAAGAGACCCAGTACTTC. This chain links TRBV11-2 with TRBJ2-5, with TRBD2 identical over 10 bases. The CDR3 covers 15 residues. With V trimmed by 2 bases and J by 3 bases, 3 bases remained unmatched. Germline assignment: CDR1 SGHAT and CDR2 FQNNGV. The variable domain in full, completed from reference TRBV11-2 and TRBJ2-5, reads EAGVAQSPRYKIIEKRQSVAFWCNPISGHATLYWYQQILGQGPKLLIQFQNNGVVDDSQLPKDRFSAERLKGVDSTLKIQPAKLEDSAVYLCASSLNSGGKETQYFGPGTRLLVL.

A remark on this clone: This sample includes further DNA sequences coding for the same CDR3. The rearrangement links TRBV18 to TRBJ1-1; perhaps TRBD1 as D (5 bases). The V gene's germline CDR1 is KGHSH and CDR2 LQKENI. Trimming removed 2 bases from V and 4 bases from J, with 14 bases in between. CDR3 size: 15 residues. CDR3 amino acids: CASSPIRVRGTEAFF. The CDR3 DNA is TGTGCCAGCTCACCAATCAGGGTGAGGGGCACTGAAGCTTTCTTT. Using reference TRBV18 and TRBJ1-1 for the parts outside the CDR3, the full variable domain is NAGVMQNPRHLVRRRGQEARLRCSPMKGHSHVYWYRQLPEEGLKFMVYLQKENIIDESGMPKERFSAEFPKEGPSILRIQQVVRGDSAAYFCASSPIRVRGTEAFFGQGTRLTVV.